These 7 T cell receptor beta chains came from one sample sequenced in a study of T-cell reconstitution after alpha-beta-depleted transplantation in children. Molecular barcoding with unique molecular identifiers was used for the TCRbeta library. TCRdb analysed the PCR reads with MiXCR anew, one entry per CDR3 protein. The sample holds roughly 220,000 distinct CDR3 sequences, approximately 9.7% seen once. Here the sequenced sample was PBMCs from the stem cell graft donor, taken from the stem cell graft. The receptors were sampled from a human donor who donated a stem cell graft to a child with SCID.

This clonotype came up a few times. A read error may be the cause here, since a much bigger clone is one base away. This CDR3 is CASSLWDGNTIYF. The CDR3 DNA reads as TGTGCCAGCAGCTTATGGGACGGAAACACCATATATTTT. This chain joins TRBV13 and TRBJ1-3, with a tentative D call TRBD1 (5 bases). Deletions cut 2 bases from V and 4 bases from J, with 6 bases between. Germline CDR1 reads PRHDT; CDR2 reads FYEKMQ (reference sequence). There are 13 residues in the CDR3.

This clonotype came up many times. The V and J genes are TRBV7-2 and TRBJ2-1, with 7 bases lining up with TRBD2. Germline assignment: CDR1 SGHTA and CDR2 FQGNSA. Unmatched junction bases numbered 3, after V lost 7 bases and J lost 3 bases. The CDR3 length is 13 residues. As DNA, the CDR3 is TGTGCCAGCACCGGGGGGTACTACAATGAGCAGTTCTTC. Its protein product is CASTGGYYNEQFF.

This clonotype was observed at least ten times. This CDR3 reads CATSRDQGFHEQYF. In DNA, the CDR3 is TGTGCCACCAGCAGAGATCAGGGGTTCCACGAGCAGTACTTC. This chain joins TRBV15 and TRBJ2-7; D perhaps matches TRBD1 (6 bases). CDR3 length equals 14 residues. V dropped 0 bases and J dropped 5 bases, with 11 bases sitting between them. Germline CDR1 and CDR2: LNHNV and YYDKDF (reference sequence). The variable domain in full, completed from reference TRBV15 and TRBJ2-7, reads DAMVIQNPRYQVTQFGKPVTLSCSQTLNHNVMYWYQQKSSQAPKLLFHYYDKDFNNEADTPDNFQSRRPNTSFCFLDIRSPGLGDTAMYLCATSRDQGFHEQYFGPGTRLTVT.

This clonotype was counted many times. V gene TRBV5-1 combines with J gene TRBJ2-3, with D possibly TRBD2 on 6 matching bases. Germline V lookup: CDR1 SGHRS, CDR2 YFSETQ. The V and J ends lost 1 base and 2 bases respectively, with 11 bases between them. There are 15 residues in the CDR3. CDR3 protein: CASSLRRGATDTQYF. CDR3 nucleotide sequence: TGCGCCAGCAGCTTGAGGAGGGGAGCCACAGATACGCAGTATTTT.

This clonotype was detected only a few times. The chain combines TRBV20-1 with TRBJ2-1, with 11 bases aligning to TRBD1. Germline CDR1 reads DFQATT; CDR2 reads SNEGSKA (reference sequence). This CDR3 has 13 residues. Unmatched junction bases numbered 5, after V lost 5 bases and J lost 8 bases. The DNA of the CDR3 is TGCAGTGCTTCTCCGGGACAGGGGGATGAGCAGTTCTTC. Protein: CSASPGQGDEQFF.

This clonotype was found a few times. The gene calls are TRBV20-1 and TRBJ2-3; 12 positions agree with TRBD2. Trimming removed 3 bases from V and 0 bases from J; junction bases left unmatched: 19. CDR3 length: 21 amino acids. The germline V gene has CDR1 DFQATT and CDR2 SNEGSKA (reference sequence). The chain's CDR3 is CSASWLAGGSWGSSSTDTQYF. The CDR3 nucleotides are TGCAGTGCTAGTTGGCTAGCGGGGGGGTCATGGGGTTCTTCTAGCACAGATACGCAGTATTTT.

Ten or more counts support this clonotype. The V call is TRBV20-1, the J call TRBJ2-7; D is unclear. The CDR3 is 13 residues long. V gave up 3 bases and J gave up 0 bases, with 9 bases separating them. Per the germline V gene, CDR1 is DFQATT and CDR2 is SNEGSKA (reference sequence). CDR3 residues: CSASRQSSYEQYF. DNA for the CDR3: TGCAGTGCTAGCCGGCAGAGCTCCTACGAGCAGTACTTC.